The following is a T cell receptor beta chain sequence with its context. Symptom resolution, clearance, or two negative PCRs marked the recovered donors of Cohort 3. This table comes from immunoSEQ multiplex PCR, and its TCRdb copy is limited to in-frame clones, with some not included. The sample includes over 250,000 clones, roughly 86% of them seen just once. The data stem from a study of blood T cell repertoires in COVID-19. Study as a whole: Nucleic acid was either cDNA or gDNA, and it came from T cells, B-cell-depleted T cells, or PBMCs.

The specimen was PBMCs or T cells enriched from blood (not recorded which). The origin of this receptor is a woman aged 25-40 years who had recovered from COVID-19.

In DNA, the CDR3 is TGTGCCATCAGTGAGTCTGACAGGGGGAACACTGAAGCTTTCTTT. As protein: CAISESDRGNTEAFF. The chain links TRBV10-3 to TRBJ1-1; TRBD1 matches 8 bases. The junction had 1 base not matched to a gene; V was cut back by 0 bases and J by 1 base. CDR3 length: 15 amino acids. Per the germline V gene, CDR1 is ENHRY and CDR2 is SYGVKD.